The 24 T cell receptor beta chains presented below share a single source sample, sequenced in a study of vaccination effects on CD4 cells after COVID-19. Assay used: immunoSEQ multiplex PCR; TCRdb lists only in-frame clones, some missing. Of about 64,000 clones listed, more than 60% are singletons. An approximately ten-day culture period preceded the isolation of CD4+ T cells. Their antigens remain unidentified. This sample comprised CD4+ T cells from PBMCs cultured without peptide, obtained before COVID-19 vaccination. Receptor source: a human donor who had a prior SARS-CoV-2 infection.

The chain uses TRBV29-1 and TRBJ1-4; 7 positions match TRBD1. The V gene end was trimmed by 4 bases and the J gene end by 6 bases; junction bases not matched to a gene: 2. The CDR3 length is 12 residues. The germline V gene encodes CDR1 SQVTM and CDR2 ANQGSEA. As DNA, the CDR3 is TGCAGCGTTGCTCAGGGGGATGAAAAACTGTTTTTT. Encoded protein: CSVAQGDEKLFF. The full variable domain, in which reference TRBV29-1 and TRBJ1-4 provide the parts outside the CDR3, is SAVISQKPSRDICQRGTSLTIQCQVDSQVTMMFWYRQQPGQSLTLIATANQGSEATYESGFVIDKFPISRPNLTFSTLTVSNMSPEDSSIYLCSVAQGDEKLFFGSGTQLSVL.

In its sample, this clone was seen once. For the CDR3, the DNA is TGTGCCAGCAGCGCGGAACGAACTGTGAACACTGAAGCTTTCTTT. Protein sequence: CASSAERTVNTEAFF. This chain uses TRBV9 with TRBJ1-1; D is uncertain. The ends were cut back, 3 bases at V and 0 bases at J, with 12 bases in the middle. This CDR3 comprises 15 residues. Germline CDR1 is SGDLS and CDR2 is YYNGEE.

The rearrangement joins TRBV2 to TRBJ1-2; D is perhaps TRBD1 (6 bases). Germline loops: CDR1 SNHLY, CDR2 FYNNEI. The CDR3 totals 14 residues. Trimming removed 6 bases from V and 7 bases from J, with 18 bases in between. The CDR3 sequence is CASRRGTDPRGYTF. The CDR3 region has the DNA TGTGCCAGCAGGAGGGGGACGGACCCCCGTGGCTACACCTTC.

The chain is built from TRBV6-5 and TRBJ2-7, with 9 bases identical to TRBD2. V shed 10 bases, J shed 4 bases, and the junction held 11 bases outside the gene matches. The CDR3 totals 14 residues. Germline V gene data show CDR1 as MNHEY and CDR2 as SVGAGI. The CDR3 is CATPEGTSLYEQYF. The CDR3 nucleotides are TGTGCCACCCCCGAGGGGACTAGCCTATACGAGCAGTACTTC.

This clone was seen a handful of times. The gene calls are TRBV27 and TRBJ2-2; the D is unclear. CDR1 MNHEY and CDR2 SMNVEV come from the germline V gene (reference sequence). The CDR3 loop spans 15 amino acids. V gave up 4 bases and J gave up 1 base, with 10 bases separating them. The CDR3 here is CASSSKALNTGELFF. The CDR3 DNA sequence: TGTGCCAGCAGTTCTAAGGCTCTGAACACCGGGGAGCTGTTTTTT.

The chain carries TRBV9 and TRBJ1-3, with D perhaps TRBD1 (5 bases). The V end was cut by 0 bases, the J end by 8 bases, with 12 bases between. The length of the CDR3 is 14 residues. Germline V CDR1 and CDR2: SGDLS, YYNGEE. The CDR3 here is CASSVEGTGDTIYF. The CDR3 region has the DNA TGTGCCAGCAGCGTAGAGGGGACGGGGGACACCATATATTTT.

The chain employs TRBV9 and TRBJ2-5; the match to TRBD1 covers 9 bases. The trim removed 0 bases at V and 5 bases at J, leaving 8 bases unmatched. Germline-derived CDR1 and CDR2 are SGDLS and YYNGEE. This CDR3 is built from 16 residues. CDR3: CASSVEGQGIWETQYF. The CDR3 bases are TGTGCCAGCAGCGTAGAGGGACAGGGAATTTGGGAGACCCAGTACTTC. The variable domain in full, completed from reference TRBV9 and TRBJ2-5, reads DSGVTQTPKHLITATGQRVTLRCSPRSGDLSVYWYQQSLDQGLQFLIQYYNGEERAKGNILERFSAQQFPDLHSELNLSSLELGDSALYFCASSVEGQGIWETQYFGPGTRLLVL.

The chain recombines TRBV18 with TRBJ2-5, with 8 bases identical to TRBD1. The CDR3 extends over 15 amino acids. The V gene's germline CDR1 is KGHSH and CDR2 LQKENI. Unmatched junction bases numbered 11, after V lost 6 bases and J lost 5 bases. The CDR3 DNA reads TGTGCCAGCTCTGGACAGGGACGGATTAGGGAGACCCAGTACTTC. This translates into CASSGQGRIRETQYF.

The chain is built from TRBV5-4 and TRBJ2-1; 12 bases agree with TRBD2. After removal of 3 bases from V and 5 bases from J, the junction contained 3 bases not matched to a gene. The CDR3 is made up of 15 amino acids. The germline gives CDR1 SGHNT, CDR2 YYREEE (reference sequence). The chain's CDR3 is CASSSTSGRNNEQFF. DNA of the CDR3: TGTGCCAGCAGCTCAACTAGCGGGAGGAACAATGAGCAGTTCTTC. Combining the CDR3 with reference TRBV5-4 and TRBJ2-1 gives the whole variable domain ETGVTQSPTHLIKTRGQQVTLRCSSQSGHNTVSWYQQALGQGPQFIFQYYREEENGRGNFPPRFSGLQFPNYSSELNVNALELDDSALYLCASSSTSGRNNEQFFGPGTRLTVL.

The V call is TRBV5-1, the J call TRBJ2-1, with a possible D match to TRBD1 (5 bases). This CDR3 is 16 amino acids long. Germline CDR1 and CDR2: SGHRS and YFSETQ. V was pared by 4 bases and J by 7 bases, with 21 bases between. CDR3 coding DNA: TGCGCCAGCAGCAGGCAGACAGCAAACCCCATGAATGAGCAGTTCTTC. Protein: CASSRQTANPMNEQFF.

This clone was seen more than once but under ten times. This rearrangement joins TRBV19 to TRBJ1-1; a weak D match, TRBD1 (5 bases). Germline assignment: CDR1 LNHDA and CDR2 SQIVND (reference sequence). There are 17 residues in the CDR3. Between the trimmed V and J ends, which lost 3 bases and 0 bases, there was a span of 17 bases. CDR3 nucleotides: TGTGCCAGTAGTATTCTGGGTTCAGGGAGCTTGAACACTGAAGCTTTCTTT. Protein: CASSILGSGSLNTEAFF.

This chain connects TRBV5-4 to TRBJ2-7, with a weak D call TRBD1 (5 bases). Germline CDR1 reads SGHNT; CDR2 reads YYREEE (reference sequence). Trimming stripped 4 bases from V and 2 bases from J, with 19 bases between. There are 16 residues in the CDR3. The DNA of the CDR3 is TGTGCCAGCAGCCGGGCCCAGGGTCGGACACCCTACGAGCAGTACTTC. The encoded protein is CASSRAQGRTPYEQYF.

The chain joins TRBV14 to TRBJ2-2, with TRBD2 matching over 13 bases. The ends lost 0 bases at V and 2 bases at J; junction bases unmatched: 6. Germline V CDR1 and CDR2: SGHDN, FVKESK. This CDR3 contains 19 residues. The CDR3 coding sequence is TGTGCCAGCAGCCAAGATCAAACTAGCGGGGGGGCCAACACCGGGGAGCTGTTTTTT. Protein sequence: CASSQDQTSGGANTGELFF.

A remark on this clone: The same CDR3 arises from other DNA sequences in this sample as well. The chain has TRBV6-5 and TRBJ1-2, with 8 bases identical to TRBD1. The V gene's germline CDR1 is MNHEY and CDR2 SVGAGI. The CDR3 loop spans 14 amino acids. With 3 bases clipped from V and 8 bases from J, the junction kept 8 bases outside the gene matches. CDR3 loop: CASSYPGQGGGYTF. CDR3 DNA sequence: TGTGCCAGCAGTTATCCAGGACAGGGAGGAGGCTACACCTTC.

The V call is TRBV5-6, the J call TRBJ1-6; no reliable D call. The CDR3 totals 15 residues. The V gene's germline CDR1 is SGHDT and CDR2 YYEEEE. V gave up 0 bases and J gave up 5 bases, with 9 bases separating them. CDR3 protein: CASSLGTVNNSPLHF. Written as DNA, the CDR3 is TGTGCCAGCAGCTTGGGCACAGTCAATAATTCACCCCTCCACTTT.

The chain employs TRBV12-3 or TRBV12-4 and TRBJ1-2, with D unresolved. The CDR3 is made up of 13 amino acids. The ends were cut back, 8 bases at V and 7 bases at J, with 17 bases in the middle. The CDR3 region has the DNA TGTGCCAGCGGCTCGACAAAAGCAGGTGGCTACACCTTC. This codes for CASGSTKAGGYTF.

The genes are TRBV19 and TRBJ2-7, with D possibly matching TRBD2 (5 bases). The CDR3 is 14 residues long. Looked up from germline, CDR1 is LNHDA and CDR2 is SQIVND (reference sequence). Trimming shortened V by 6 bases and J by 1 base, and 13 bases separated the two germline ends. The CDR3 DNA sequence: TGTGCCAGTAGCATGGAGCTAGCTTCCTACGAGCAGTACTTC. Protein product: CASSMELASYEQYF.

For the CDR3, the DNA is TGTGCCATCAGTGAACAGGGAGAGACCCAGTACTTC. It is translated as CAISEQGETQYF. The gene calls are TRBV10-3 and TRBJ2-5; weak D call: TRBD1 (6 bases). The length of the CDR3 is 12 residues. The V end was cut by 3 bases, the J end by 4 bases, with 6 bases between. Germline-derived CDR1 and CDR2 are ENHRY and SYGVKD.

The V gene is TRBV15, the J gene TRBJ2-5, with TRBD2 matching over 12 bases. With V trimmed by 2 bases and J by 0 bases, 4 bases remained unmatched. Per the germline V gene, CDR1 is LNHNV and CDR2 is YYDKDF (reference sequence). CDR3 length: 17 residues. The CDR3 DNA sequence: TGTGCCACCAGCAGACTCAGGACTAGCGGGAACCAAGAGACCCAGTACTTC. Translation: CATSRLRTSGNQETQYF.

This clone was seen a single time. This chain uses TRBV27 with TRBJ2-1; 9 nucleotides align to TRBD2. Trimming removed 7 bases from V and 7 bases from J; junction bases left unmatched: 20. In germline, CDR1 is MNHEY, CDR2 SMNVEV (reference sequence). The length of the CDR3 is 18 residues. The CDR3 bases are TGTGCCAGCACTTCCATGACAGGGAACCTCCTAGCGGGAAATGAGCAGTTCTTC. It codes for CASTSMTGNLLAGNEQFF.

The genes are TRBV5-1 and TRBJ2-1, with 10 bases matching TRBD1. This CDR3 comprises 14 residues. CDR1 and CDR2 (germline): SGHRS, YFSETQ. V shed 0 bases and J 8 bases; nucleotides not matched to a gene: 2. The CDR3 nucleotides are TGCGCCAGCAGCTTGGGACAGGGGGCGGATGAGCAGTTCTTC. Translating it yields CASSLGQGADEQFF.

The chain is built from TRBV18 and TRBJ1-2; D gene unclear. The V gene lost 2 bases and the J gene lost 2 bases, with 12 bases spanning the gap. Germline loops: CDR1 KGHSH, CDR2 LQKENI. The CDR3 is made up of 15 amino acids. CDR3 amino acids: CASSPFRSLNYGYTF. In DNA form, the CDR3 reads TGTGCCAGCTCACCATTCAGATCACTGAACTATGGCTACACCTTC.

The chain links TRBV3-1 (or the pseudogene TRBV3-2) to TRBJ1-1; possibly TRBD1 for D (6 bases). With 1 base removed from V and 4 bases from J, the gap between germline ends came to 10 bases. This CDR3 spans 14 amino acids. Germline V gene sequence: CDR1 LGHDT, CDR2 YNNKEL (reference sequence). CDR3 coding DNA: TGTGCCAGCAGCCAAGGGGGACACCGCACTGAAGCTTTCTTT. Protein product: CASSQGGHRTEAFF.

This clone was seen only a few times. The genes are TRBV5-4 and TRBJ1-2, with TRBD1 as a possible D gene (6 bases). Germline V lookup: CDR1 SGHNT, CDR2 YYREEE (reference sequence). CDR3 size: 14 residues. Deletions cut 4 bases from V and 4 bases from J, with 14 bases between. The DNA of the CDR3 is TGTGCCAGCAGCAATGCCGGGGGCACCTATGGCTACACCTTC. The encoded protein is CASSNAGGTYGYTF.